What follows are 12 T cell receptor beta chains derived from one specimen sequenced in a study of OX40 agonist ivuxolimab in advanced cancers. Assay: immunoSEQ multiplex PCR; the TCRdb copy retains only in-frame clones and omits some. The sample lists 55,000 to 85,000 clones; 80% to 95% were seen once. The sample was CD4+ or CD8+ T cells sorted from blood, taken in a trial of the OX40 agonist ivuxolimab. These receptors were obtained from an adult with an advanced solid tumor such as melanoma, head and neck, liver or kidney cancer.

This clone occurred a few times. The gene calls are TRBV12-5 and TRBJ1-5; D might be TRBD1 (5 bases). Per the germline V gene, CDR1 is LGHNT and CDR2 is FRNRAP. V was cut by 4 bases and J by 5 bases, with 6 bases left in between. The CDR3 is 12 amino acids. The CDR3 here is CASGYRYQPQHF. The DNA of the CDR3 is TGTGCTAGTGGTTACAGGTATCAGCCCCAGCATTTT.

The chain uses TRBV11-2 and TRBJ1-4; 7 positions agree with TRBD1. Germline loops: CDR1 SGHAT, CDR2 FQNNGV. V shed 5 bases and J 12 bases; nucleotides not matched to a gene: 3. CDR3 length: 11 amino acids. The CDR3 is CASSEQGELFF. In DNA form, the CDR3 reads TGTGCCAGCAGCGAGCAGGGGGAACTGTTTTTT.

The rearrangement joins TRBV13 to TRBJ2-1; 7 nucleotides agree with TRBD2. J lost 2 bases, V lost 4 bases, and 8 bases had no gene match. CDR3 length equals 16 residues. Germline CDR1 is PRHDT and CDR2 is FYEKMQ (reference sequence). The CDR3 loop is CASSSRLASPYNEQFF. CDR3 sequence (DNA): TGTGCCAGCAGCTCGCGACTAGCCTCCCCCTACAATGAGCAGTTCTTC.

This chain links TRBV11-3 with TRBJ1-6; D might be TRBD1 (5 bases). This CDR3 has 14 residues. Germline lookup yields CDR1 SGHNT and CDR2 YENEEA. Trimming pared 3 bases from V and 8 bases from J, leaving 11 bases between. The DNA for the CDR3 is TGTGCCAGCAGCTTGGGGACGGGTGATTCACCCCTCCACTTT. Its protein is CASSLGTGDSPLHF.

The J gene is TRBJ1-5, the V gene TRBV7-9; D gene unclear. Germline CDR1 is SEHNR and CDR2 is FQNEAQ (reference sequence). This CDR3 has 11 residues. Trimming left V 6 bases short and J 3 bases short, with 3 bases between. CDR3 loop: CASRDNQPQHF. The CDR3 DNA follows: TGTGCCAGCAGGGACAATCAGCCCCAGCATTTT.

The genes are TRBV6-1 and TRBJ2-3; maybe TRBD2 (7 bases). Germline CDR1 is MNHNS and CDR2 is SASEGT. The CDR3 is made up of 15 amino acids. V lost 6 bases, J lost 6 bases, and 19 bases lay in between. This chain's CDR3 is CASRLGGGWLDTQYF. The CDR3 DNA follows: TGTGCCAGCAGGTTGGGAGGGGGTTGGTTGGATACGCAGTATTTT.

This clone was picked up one time. As DNA, the CDR3 is TGTGCCAGCAGCTCGGGACGGCTCGAGCAGTACTTC. Translating it yields CASSSGRLEQYF. The rearrangement uses TRBV11-2 and TRBJ2-7, with D possibly called TRBD1 or TRBD2 (5 bases each). CDR3 length equals 12 residues. Germline CDR1 and CDR2: SGHAT and FQNNGV. The germline V and J ends were trimmed by 4 bases and 6 bases, with 10 bases remaining between them.

The genes are TRBV28 and TRBJ1-2; the D gene is possibly TRBD1 (5 bases). V lost 6 bases, J lost 0 bases, and 20 bases lay in between. Germline CDR1 MDHEN, CDR2 SYDVKM. The CDR3 is 17 amino acids. CDR3 loop: CASSRGHNSNPNYGYTF. CDR3 nucleotides: TGTGCCAGCAGCCGCGGACATAACTCAAACCCTAACTATGGCTACACCTTC.

The gene calls are TRBV5-1 and TRBJ2-7; tentatively, D is TRBD1 (6 bases). The CDR3 is 13 amino acids. Looked up from germline, CDR1 is SGHRS and CDR2 is YFSETQ. V was trimmed by 5 bases and J by 1 base, leaving 10 bases between them. The CDR3 is CASRPQGSYEQYF. The CDR3 bases are TGCGCCAGCAGGCCGCAGGGGTCCTACGAGCAGTACTTC. The whole variable domain, filled in from reference TRBV5-1 and TRBJ2-7, reads KAGVTQTPRYLIKTRGQQVTLSCSPISGHRSVSWYQQTPGQGLQFLFEYFSETQRNKGNFPGRFSGRQFSNSRSEMNVSTLELGDSALYLCASRPQGSYEQYFGPGTRLTVT.

The chain joins TRBV7-9 to TRBJ2-3; 12 nucleotides line up with TRBD2. CDR1 is SEHNR, CDR2 FQNEAQ, per germline (reference sequence). J gave up 2 bases and V 5 bases, and 5 bases lay outside the gene matches. The CDR3 is made up of 16 amino acids. CDR3 bases: TGTGCCAGCAGCCTACTAGCGGGGGGAACCACAGATACGCAGTATTTT. It yields the protein CASSLLAGGTTDTQYF.

This clone was seen a single time. The genes are TRBV18 and TRBJ2-1; D may be TRBD2 (5 bases). Germline CDR1 reads KGHSH; CDR2 reads LQKENI. This CDR3 comprises 17 residues. V lost 3 bases and J lost 1, with 16 bases in between. The CDR3 sequence: CASSPGFDEGSYNEQFF. Here the CDR3 DNA reads TGTGCCAGCTCACCGGGATTCGACGAGGGTTCCTACAATGAGCAGTTCTTC.

The rearrangement joins TRBV7-8 to TRBJ1-2, with TRBD1 matching over 7 bases. The J segment lost 4 bases and the V segment lost 1 base, leaving 12 bases of the junction unmatched. The CDR3 covers 17 residues. CDR1 and CDR2 (germline): SGHVS, FQNEAQ. This CDR3 is CASSLGTGTVSFYGYTF. The CDR3 bases are TGTGCCAGCAGCTTAGGAACCGGGACAGTCTCGTTCTATGGCTACACCTTC.